This T cell receptor beta chain was observed in a study of identical twins. Healthy Caucasian donors formed the entire cohort. This clonotype turned up a few times. The target antigen is unknown. Study-wide results and caveats: Modelling underestimated the level of out-of-frame TCR alpha sharing observed in monozygotic twins. The study found weaker excess twin sharing in beta out-of-frame sequences. It was possible that invariant MAIT and iNKT cells partly confounded the zero-insertion analyses.

Each CDR3 protein is one row after TCRdb ran MiXCR on the 5' RACE reads. The repertoire holds 1.5 million to 2 million distinct CDR3 sequences, with less than 40% as singletons. Germline V lookup: CDR1 SGHDN, CDR2 FVKESK. The CDR3 has 15 residues. Input material: cord blood. This clonotype originated in a newborn girl in good health. The rearrangement joins TRBV14 to TRBJ2-5; 10 nucleotides match TRBD1. The J call is in doubt because the DNA end fits TRBJ2-7 better. In nucleotides, the CDR3 is TGTGCCAGCAGCCAACTCCGGACAGGGGGGCACGAGCAGTACTTC. Translating it yields CASSQLRTGGHEQYF.